Each of the 23 T cell receptor beta chains below was sequenced from the same sample in a study of cytotoxic CD8 clonotypes in ibrutinib-treated CLL. Profiling relied on immunoSEQ multiplex PCR, and the TCRdb table lists in-frame clones only, not all of them. The table records 200,000 to 250,000 clones, roughly 70% of them present only once. This specimen consisted of PBMCs, obtained after 24 months of ibrutinib treatment. Receptors were obtained from a human donor with chronic lymphocytic leukemia.

The sample holds a few counts of this clone. The chain recombines TRBV27 with TRBJ2-7; 8 bases align to TRBD1. Germline V gene lookup returns CDR1 MNHEY and CDR2 SMNVEV (reference sequence). This CDR3 contains 15 residues. The ends lost 5 bases at V and 5 bases at J; junction bases unmatched: 11. The CDR3 reads CASSKPSGTGNEQYF. The CDR3 DNA sequence: TGTGCCAGCAGTAAACCATCCGGGACAGGAAACGAGCAGTACTTC.

The chain couples TRBV6-1 to TRBJ2-7, with D possibly being TRBD2 (6 bases). Germline values: CDR1 MNHNS, CDR2 SASEGT. V lost 1 base and J lost 5, with 12 bases in between. This CDR3 has 14 residues. The CDR3 sequence: CASSEGAGGNEQYF. CDR3 sequence (DNA): TGTGCCAGCAGTGAAGGGGCTGGGGGGAACGAGCAGTACTTC.

This clone was observed once. V is TRBV27 and J is TRBJ2-7, with a possible D match to TRBD2 (6 bases). This CDR3 has 16 amino acids. CDR1 MNHEY and CDR2 SMNVEV come from the germline V gene (reference sequence). Trimming left V 2 bases short and J 2 bases short, with 16 bases between. The CDR3 loop is CASSLKSGLLTYEQYF. CDR3 in DNA: TGTGCCAGCAGTTTAAAGTCGGGACTTTTAACCTACGAGCAGTACTTC.

V gene TRBV25-1 combines with J gene TRBJ2-6; D perhaps matches TRBD2 (5 bases). Trimming cost V 6 bases and J 5 bases, with 20 bases left between them. This CDR3 spans 17 amino acids. Germline V gene data show CDR1 as MGHDK and CDR2 as SYGVNS. The CDR3 DNA is TGTGCCAGCAGCCTAGGGAGTGGCAGGTGGTGGGCCAACGTCCTGACTTTC. Amino acids: CASSLGSGRWWANVLTF.

V is TRBV6-5 and J is TRBJ1-1, with D possibly matching TRBD1 (5 bases). The germline V gene has CDR1 MNHEY and CDR2 SVGAGI. With 7 bases removed from V and 3 bases from J, the gap between germline ends came to 15 bases. CDR3 size: 14 residues. In DNA, the CDR3 is TGTGCCAGCAAGCACCAGGGAGGGGACACTGAAGCTTTCTTT. This sequence encodes CASKHQGGDTEAFF.

The V call is TRBV12-5, the J call TRBJ2-5; a weak D match, TRBD2 (6 bases). V was clipped by 1 base and J by 5 bases, with 14 bases between them. The germline CDR1 and CDR2 sequences are LGHNT and FRNRAP. The CDR3 has 15 residues. CDR3 loop: CASGLGTGVRETQYF. The CDR3 DNA sequence: TGTGCTAGTGGTTTGGGGACGGGGGTCCGGGAGACCCAGTACTTC.

A single count supports this clone. This sequence joins TRBV19 and TRBJ1-4; 8 nucleotides match TRBD1. J was trimmed by 3 bases and V by 7 bases; bases with no gene match: 4. Germline values: CDR1 LNHDA, CDR2 SQIVND (reference sequence). The CDR3 length is 14 residues. Here the CDR3 reads CASTRGQANEKLFF. The CDR3 DNA reads as TGTGCCAGTACCAGGGGACAGGCTAATGAAAAACTGTTTTTT.

This chain joins TRBV9 and TRBJ1-3, with 8 bases that match TRBD1. Germline values: CDR1 SGDLS, CDR2 YYNGEE. V dropped 0 bases and J dropped 2; count of bases not matched to a gene: 7. The CDR3 consists of 17 residues. This chain's CDR3 is CASSVDNRGTAGNTIYF. The CDR3 region has the DNA TGTGCCAGCAGCGTAGATAACAGGGGGACAGCTGGAAACACCATATATTTT.

The chain employs TRBV9 and TRBJ2-7, with 11 bases that match TRBD2. The germline CDR1 and CDR2 sequences are SGDLS and YYNGEE. V dropped 4 bases and J dropped 2; count of bases not matched to a gene: 8. The CDR3 length is 16 residues. CDR3 bases: TGTGCCAGCAGCAACGGACTAGCGGGCCCCACCTACGAGCAGTACTTC. This codes for CASSNGLAGPTYEQYF.

The J gene is TRBJ1-1, the V gene TRBV6-6, with D tentatively TRBD1 (6 bases). This CDR3 spans 12 amino acids. Germline V CDR1 and CDR2: MNHNY, SVGAGI (reference sequence). Trimming pared 11 bases from V and 1 base from J, leaving 11 bases between. The CDR3 sequence: CAGWGQNTEAFF. In nucleotides, the CDR3 is TGTGCCGGCTGGGGGCAGAACACTGAAGCTTTCTTT.

This chain joins TRBV28 and TRBJ2-7, with 11 bases identical to TRBD1. The CDR3 length is 15 residues. The V segment lost 5 bases and the J segment 2 bases; nucleotides outside the gene matches: 5. CDR1 and CDR2 from the germline V gene are MDHEN and SYDVKM. In DNA, the CDR3 is TGTGCCAGCAGTCTCTCGGACAGGGGGCCCTACGAGCAGTACTTC. Translation gives CASSLSDRGPYEQYF.

This clone was counted a few times. The rearrangement links TRBV18 to TRBJ2-2; D could derive from TRBD1 or TRBD2 (5 bases each). The CDR3 covers 14 residues. Per germline, CDR1 KGHSH and CDR2 LQKENI. Trimming pared 8 bases from V and 1 base from J, leaving 11 bases between. CDR3 sequence: CASVDGGNTGELFF. CDR3 nucleotides: TGTGCCAGCGTCGATGGGGGGAACACCGGGGAGCTGTTTTTT.

The rearrangement links TRBV6-6 to TRBJ1-1, with a possible D match to TRBD1 (6 bases). CDR1 MNHNY and CDR2 SVGAGI come from the germline V gene (reference sequence). The CDR3 has 11 amino acids. The CDR3 loop is CASRRGTEAFF. In nucleotides, the CDR3 is TGTGCTTCACGCAGGGGCACTGAAGCTTTCTTT.

This clone has more than one count but fewer than ten. This chain connects TRBV28 to TRBJ1-5; TRBD1 matches at 7 bases. The junction had 12 bases not matched to a gene; V was cut back by 2 bases and J by 11 bases. This CDR3 contains 15 residues. CDR1 MDHEN and CDR2 SYDVKM come from the germline V gene. The CDR3 region has the DNA TGTGCCAGCAGTTTAGGGACAGAGGGTGTATGGGCCCAGCATTTT. It codes for CASSLGTEGVWAQHF.

The chain uses TRBV6-5 and TRBJ2-5; tentatively, D is TRBD2 (6 bases). V was pared by 5 bases and J by 2 bases, with 12 bases between. CDR1 MNHEY and CDR2 SVGAGI come from the germline V gene. The CDR3 covers 14 residues. The chain's CDR3 is CASSVLAGQETQYF. The CDR3, as DNA: TGTGCCAGCAGTGTCTTGGCGGGACAAGAGACCCAGTACTTC.

This chain joins TRBV19 and TRBJ1-5; tentative D call: TRBD1 (5 bases). From germline, CDR1 is LNHDA and CDR2 SQIVND (reference sequence). V dropped 7 bases and J dropped 0 bases, with 16 bases sitting between them. The CDR3 extends over 16 amino acids. The DNA for the CDR3 is TGTGCCAGTACCCTCCCAGGGCCCTATAGCAATCAGCCCCAGCATTTT. Protein: CASTLPGPYSNQPQHF. Based on the CDR3 plus reference TRBV19 and TRBJ1-5, the full variable domain is DGGITQSPKYLFRKEGQNVTLSCEQNLNHDAMYWYRQDPGQGLRLIYYSQIVNDFQKGDIAEGYSVSREKKESFPLTVTSAQKNPTAFYLCASTLPGPYSNQPQHFGDGTRLSIL.

This chain joins TRBV18 and TRBJ2-6; the match to TRBD1 covers 7 bases. V shed 5 bases, J shed 2 bases, and the junction held 18 bases outside the gene matches. This CDR3 region has 20 residues. CDR1 and CDR2 from the germline V gene are KGHSH and LQKENI. The CDR3 DNA reads as TGTGCCAGCTCAGATCTACAGGGGACAACGGAAGAAACTGGGGCCAACGTCCTGACTTTC. Translating gives CASSDLQGTTEETGANVLTF.

CDR3 nucleotide sequence: TGTGCCAGCAGCCGCAACAGGGTCGAGCAGTACTTC. Translation: CASSRNRVEQYF. The rearrangement links TRBV11-3 to TRBJ2-7, with D perhaps TRBD1 (6 bases). Germline values: CDR1 SGHNT, CDR2 YENEEA. Trimming stripped 5 bases from V and 6 bases from J, with 11 bases between. The CDR3 covers 12 residues.

The chain couples TRBV25-1 to TRBJ1-2; D is uncertain. This CDR3 contains 14 residues. Germline V gives CDR1 MGHDK, CDR2 SYGVNS. V gave up 1 base and J gave up 8 bases, with 14 bases separating them. This CDR3 is CASSESDRNSGYTF. Here the CDR3 DNA reads TGTGCCAGCAGTGAATCTGACCGAAATTCCGGCTACACCTTC.

This clone was detected only a few times. This CDR3 is also generated by other DNA sequences in the sample. This rearrangement joins TRBV18 to TRBJ2-7; D possibly corresponds to TRBD1 (6 bases). The ends were cut back, 0 bases at V and 3 bases at J, with 9 bases in the middle. The CDR3 has 14 residues. CDR1 and CDR2 (germline): KGHSH, LQKENI. The CDR3 region is CASSPPAGVYEQYF. DNA for the CDR3: TGTGCCAGCTCACCACCGGCAGGGGTCTACGAGCAGTACTTC.

The chain links TRBV2 to TRBJ2-7, with 7 bases that match TRBD1. CDR1 and CDR2 from the germline V gene are SNHLY and FYNNEI. The J segment lost 3 bases and the V segment lost 8 bases, leaving 10 bases of the junction unmatched. The CDR3 loop spans 14 amino acids. The CDR3 sequence is CASGERDSVYEQYF. CDR3 DNA: TGTGCCAGCGGGGAGAGGGACAGCGTCTACGAGCAGTACTTC.

The chain couples TRBV5-1 to TRBJ2-7; TRBD2 might be the D (5 bases). This CDR3 comprises 13 residues. Germline CDR1 reads SGHRS; CDR2 reads YFSETQ. The V end was cut by 2 bases, the J end by 3 bases, with 9 bases between. CDR3 sequence: CASSFSSYYEQYF. The DNA of the CDR3 is TGCGCCAGCAGCTTCTCTAGCTACTACGAGCAGTACTTC.

The chain combines TRBV20-1 with TRBJ2-5; 7 nucleotides line up with TRBD2. CDR3 length equals 11 residues. J was trimmed by 5 bases and V by 5 bases; bases with no gene match: 2. Germline-derived CDR1 and CDR2 are DFQATT and SNEGSKA (reference sequence). DNA of the CDR3: TGCAGTGCTCAGACTAGCGAGACCCAGTACTTC. Translated: CSAQTSETQYF.